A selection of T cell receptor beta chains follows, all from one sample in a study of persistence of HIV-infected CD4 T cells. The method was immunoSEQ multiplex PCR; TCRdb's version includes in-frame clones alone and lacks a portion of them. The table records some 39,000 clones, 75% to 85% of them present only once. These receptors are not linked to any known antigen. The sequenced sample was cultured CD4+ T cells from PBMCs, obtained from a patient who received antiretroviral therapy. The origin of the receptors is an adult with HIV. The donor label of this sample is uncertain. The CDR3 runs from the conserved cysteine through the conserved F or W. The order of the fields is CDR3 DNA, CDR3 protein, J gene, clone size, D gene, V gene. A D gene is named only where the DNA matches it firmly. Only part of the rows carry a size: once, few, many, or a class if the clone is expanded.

DNA: TGTGCCAGCAAGGACAGGGGTGAAACCGGGGAGCTGTTTTTT
CDR3: CASKDRGETGELFF
J: TRBJ2-2
size: NA
D: TRBD1
V: TRBV2

DNA: TGTGCCAGCAGTTCCTGGGGGAGACCTTCCTCTGGGGCCAACGTCCTGACTTTC
CDR3: CASSSWGRPSSGANVLTF
J: TRBJ2-6
size: NA
D: NA
V: TRBV6-2/TRBV6-3

DNA: TGTGCCAGCAGCCAAGATTCCTTGACTCCTCTGGAGGAGCAGTTCTTC
CDR3: CASSQDSLTPLEEQFF
J: TRBJ2-1
size: NA
D: NA
V: TRBV3-1/TRBV3-2

DNA: TGTGCCAGCAGTGAAAACTTAGGCTGGGGGACAGGGGACGGTCAGCCCCAGCATTTT
CDR3: CASSENLGWGTGDGQPQHF
J: TRBJ1-5
size: NA
D: TRBD1
V: TRBV6-1

DNA: TGTGCCAGCAGTAAGCGGGGTTCCACAGATACGCAGTATTTT
CDR3: CASSKRGSTDTQYF
J: TRBJ2-3
size: NA
D: TRBD2
V: TRBV6-5

DNA: TGTGCCAGCTCACGGGCAGGGGCAATCAACAATGAGCAGTTCTTC
CDR3: CASSRAGAINNEQFF
J: TRBJ2-1
size: NA
D: NA
V: TRBV27

DNA: TGTGCCAGTGGACAGTCCCACCTAAGAAACACCATATATTTT
CDR3: CASGQSHLRNTIYF
J: TRBJ1-3
size: NA
D: NA
V: TRBV19

DNA: TGTGCCAGCAGCTCGGCTAACAGCAACTATGGCTACACCTTC
CDR3: CASSSANSNYGYTF
J: TRBJ1-2
size: few
D: NA
V: TRBV5-5

DNA: TGTGCCAGTAGTACCTCCGGGACGGACATCACAGATACGCAGTATTTT
CDR3: CASSTSGTDITDTQYF
J: TRBJ2-3
size: NA
D: NA
V: TRBV19

DNA: TGTGCCAGCAGCTTGTACCCTAGCGGGGGCACCGGGGAGCTGTTTTTT
CDR3: CASSLYPSGGTGELFF
J: TRBJ2-2
size: NA
D: TRBD2
V: TRBV5-6

DNA: TGTGCCAGCAGCCAGGCCGTCTATGGCTACACCTTC
CDR3: CASSQAVYGYTF
J: TRBJ1-2
size: NA
D: NA
V: TRBV7-8

DNA: TGCGCCAGCAACACCCAGGGAAACACTGAAGCTTTCTTT
CDR3: CASNTQGNTEAFF
J: TRBJ1-1
size: once
D: NA
V: TRBV5-1

DNA: TGTGCCATCAGCTATGACAGGATGAACACTGAAGCTTTCTTT
CDR3: CAISYDRMNTEAFF
J: TRBJ1-1
size: NA
D: NA
V: TRBV10-3

DNA: TGTGCCAGCAGTTTAGGGGCCAGAGCCTTCGGAGGCTACACCTTC
CDR3: CASSLGARAFGGYTF
J: TRBJ1-2
size: NA
D: NA
V: TRBV27

DNA: TGTGCCAGTAGTGATACAGGGAGAAGGCGTCAGCCCCAGCATTTT
CDR3: CASSDTGRRRQPQHF
J: TRBJ1-5
size: NA
D: NA
V: TRBV19

DNA: TGCGCCAGCAGCGCCCCTCTACTAGCGGGTGCTAGCACAGATACGCAGTATTTT
CDR3: CASSAPLLAGASTDTQYF
J: TRBJ2-3
size: NA
D: TRBD2
V: TRBV5-1

DNA: TGCGCCAGCAGCTTGGAACACAGCACAGATACGCAGTATTTT
CDR3: CASSLEHSTDTQYF
J: TRBJ2-3
size: NA
D: NA
V: TRBV5-1

DNA: TGTGCCACCAGCAGACAGGGGTTTGGCTACACCTTC
CDR3: CATSRQGFGYTF
J: TRBJ1-2
size: once
D: NA
V: TRBV15

DNA: TGTGCCTGGAGTACGGACAGTCGGGGCACTGAAGCTTTCTTT
CDR3: CAWSTDSRGTEAFF
J: TRBJ1-1
size: few
D: NA
V: TRBV30

DNA: TGTGCCAGCAGCTTAAGTAGGGAGAATGAGCAGTTCTTC
CDR3: CASSLSRENEQFF
J: TRBJ2-1
size: NA
D: NA
V: TRBV7-3

DNA: TGTGCCAGCAGCTCCCCCTTGGACAGGGGGGACACCGGGGAGCTGTTTTTT
CDR3: CASSSPLDRGDTGELFF
J: TRBJ2-2
size: few
D: TRBD1
V: TRBV7-8

DNA: TGTGCCTGGAGCGAAACAGGGGGACTATACTATGGCTACACCTTC
CDR3: CAWSETGGLYYGYTF
J: TRBJ1-2
size: NA
D: TRBD1
V: TRBV30

DNA: TGCGCCAGCAGCCCCGGACAGGGGGGGAACACCATATATTTT
CDR3: CASSPGQGGNTIYF
J: TRBJ1-3
size: few
D: TRBD1
V: TRBV5-1

DNA: TGTGCCAGCAGCTTAGATGAGGGGGCGGGTCAGCCCCAGCATTTT
CDR3: CASSLDEGAGQPQHF
J: TRBJ1-5
size: NA
D: TRBD1
V: TRBV7-8

DNA: TGCAGCGTCCAACGGGGGGGCGTTACGCAGTATTTT
CDR3: CSVQRGGVTQYF
J: TRBJ2-3
size: NA
D: TRBD2
V: TRBV29-1

DNA: TGTGCCAGCAGCGAGGCGACAGGGGCCAAAAACATTCAGTACTTC
CDR3: CASSEATGAKNIQYF
J: TRBJ2-4
size: NA
D: TRBD1
V: TRBV7-3

DNA: TGTGCCAGCAGCTTAGAAGGGGGGATCTCTGGGGCCAACGTCCTGACTTTC
CDR3: CASSLEGGISGANVLTF
J: TRBJ2-6
size: NA
D: NA
V: TRBV7-8

DNA: TGTGCCAGTAATGAGGGACAGAACACTGAAGCTTTCTTT
CDR3: CASNEGQNTEAFF
J: TRBJ1-1
size: NA
D: NA
V: TRBV19

DNA: TGCGCCAGCAGCCAAGTTGCAGGGATCAATGGCTACACCTTC
CDR3: CASSQVAGINGYTF
J: TRBJ1-2
size: few
D: NA
V: TRBV4-1

DNA: TGTGCCAGTAGTATAGATAGTAGTATAGGTGCTTTCTTT
CDR3: CASSIDSSIGAFF
J: TRBJ1-1
size: once
D: NA
V: TRBV19

DNA: TGTGCCAGCAGCGACCCCCTCCCGGGACACAGTAACTATGGCTACACCTTC
CDR3: CASSDPLPGHSNYGYTF
J: TRBJ1-2
size: NA
D: NA
V: TRBV9

DNA: TGTGCCAGCAGCTTGGATCTGGATCCGAACACTGAAGCTTTCTTT
CDR3: CASSLDLDPNTEAFF
J: TRBJ1-1
size: NA
D: NA
V: TRBV7-6

DNA: TGCGCCAGCAGCTTGGGTCCCCTTAATAATGAAAAACTGTTTTTT
CDR3: CASSLGPLNNEKLFF
J: TRBJ1-4
size: NA
D: NA
V: TRBV5-1

DNA: TGTGCCAGTAGTAGCCCTGGACAGGGGCACACCGGGGAGCTGTTTTTT
CDR3: CASSSPGQGHTGELFF
J: TRBJ2-2
size: NA
D: TRBD1
V: TRBV19

DNA: TGTGCCAGCTCACCCCAAAGGGGAGGGGGTGAAAAACTGTTTTTT
CDR3: CASSPQRGGGEKLFF
J: TRBJ1-4
size: once
D: NA
V: TRBV18

DNA: TGCGCCAGCAGCTTGGAGGGGGCAGGGCAGACCGGGGAGCTGTTTTTT
CDR3: CASSLEGAGQTGELFF
J: TRBJ2-2
size: NA
D: TRBD1
V: TRBV5-1

DNA: TGTGCCAGCAGCCAAGAGAGGTCAGGGGAAGAGACCCAGTACTTC
CDR3: CASSQERSGEETQYF
J: TRBJ2-5
size: NA
D: NA
V: TRBV4-2

DNA: TGCGCCAGCAGCTTCGGGACTAGTACAGATACGCAGTATTTT
CDR3: CASSFGTSTDTQYF
J: TRBJ2-3
size: few
D: TRBD2
V: TRBV5-1

DNA: TGCAGTGCTAGTACATACGAAGGGGCTTTCTTT
CDR3: CSASTYEGAFF
J: TRBJ1-1
size: NA
D: NA
V: TRBV20-1

DNA: TGTGCCACCAGTGAATCCAGGGAACCCTACGAGCAGTACTTC
CDR3: CATSESREPYEQYF
J: TRBJ2-7
size: NA
D: NA
V: TRBV24-1

DNA: TGTGCCAGTCGTCCAGGAGCGGCAGGCCAAGAGACCCAGTACTTC
CDR3: CASRPGAAGQETQYF
J: TRBJ2-5
size: NA
D: NA
V: TRBV19

DNA: TGCAGCGTTGGGTTAGGGACTAGCGTATACAATGAGCAGTTCTTC
CDR3: CSVGLGTSVYNEQFF
J: TRBJ2-1
size: NA
D: TRBD2
V: TRBV29-1

DNA: TGTGCCAGCAGCGTATCCCCCCTAGCGAACCAAGAGACCCAGTACTTC
CDR3: CASSVSPLANQETQYF
J: TRBJ2-5
size: NA
D: NA
V: TRBV9

DNA: TGTGCCAGCAGCCCCCGCAGGTTTAGTAGCACTGAAGCTTTCTTT
CDR3: CASSPRRFSSTEAFF
J: TRBJ1-1
size: NA
D: NA
V: TRBV7-9

DNA: TGTGCCACCAGACTAGCTCCCACCGGGGAGCTGTTTTTT
CDR3: CATRLAPTGELFF
J: TRBJ2-2
size: NA
D: NA
V: TRBV24-1

DNA: TGTGCCATCAGTGACCGCAGGGGGCCTGGAAACACCATATATTTT
CDR3: CAISDRRGPGNTIYF
J: TRBJ1-3
size: few
D: TRBD1
V: TRBV10-3

DNA: TGCAGCGCCGCCGGGGGTTCCTCCTACAATGAGCAGTTCTTC
CDR3: CSAAGGSSYNEQFF
J: TRBJ2-1
size: NA
D: NA
V: TRBV29-1

DNA: TGCGCCAGCAGCCAAGATCAACAGAGGGACTATGGCTACACCTTC
CDR3: CASSQDQQRDYGYTF
J: TRBJ1-2
size: NA
D: NA
V: TRBV4-1

DNA: TGTGCCAGCAGCCAACCACGGACCAATGAAAAACTGTTTTTT
CDR3: CASSQPRTNEKLFF
J: TRBJ1-4
size: few
D: NA
V: TRBV7-9

DNA: TGTGCCACCAGCAGGACAGGGAGCAATCAGCCCCAGCATTTT
CDR3: CATSRTGSNQPQHF
J: TRBJ1-5
size: once
D: TRBD1
V: TRBV24-1

DNA: TGTGCCAGCAGTCCCGGGACAGGGTTTAACGGGGAGCTGTTTTTT
CDR3: CASSPGTGFNGELFF
J: TRBJ2-2
size: NA
D: TRBD1
V: TRBV6-5

DNA: TGTGCCAGCGCGGGGCTGGTGGCAGGGCATGGCTACACCTTC
CDR3: CASAGLVAGHGYTF
J: TRBJ1-2
size: NA
D: NA
V: TRBV6-5

DNA: TGCGCCAGCAGCTTGGTCACAGGGGGTACTAATGAAAAACTGTTTTTT
CDR3: CASSLVTGGTNEKLFF
J: TRBJ1-4
size: NA
D: TRBD1
V: TRBV5-1

DNA: TGTGCCAGCAGCACGGACAGGGAGTTTAACTTTTGGGGCTACACCTTC
CDR3: CASSTDREFNFWGYTF
J: TRBJ1-2
size: NA
D: TRBD1
V: TRBV11-3

DNA: TGTGCCACCAGCAGAGGAAGAGGGAATGGTAATGAAAAACTGTTTTTT
CDR3: CATSRGRGNGNEKLFF
J: TRBJ1-4
size: NA
D: NA
V: TRBV15

DNA: TGCGCCAGCAGTGAGTCACGGGCCGGGGAGCTGTTTTTT
CDR3: CASSESRAGELFF
J: TRBJ2-2
size: NA
D: NA
V: TRBV10-1

DNA: TGTGCCAGCCAAGGAGGGCGCGGAACTGAAGCTTTCTTT
CDR3: CASQGGRGTEAFF
J: TRBJ1-1
size: NA
D: NA
V: TRBV6-5

DNA: TGTGCCAGCTCACCACAGGGGCGGGGGGCCTATGGCTACACCTTC
CDR3: CASSPQGRGAYGYTF
J: TRBJ1-2
size: NA
D: NA
V: TRBV18

DNA: TGTGCCAGCAGCTTAGCGGGGACCCACAATGAGCAGTTCTTC
CDR3: CASSLAGTHNEQFF
J: TRBJ2-1
size: NA
D: NA
V: TRBV7-9

DNA: TGTGCCAGCAGCTTAGGAGGCGCGAGAGCTTTCTTT
CDR3: CASSLGGARAFF
J: TRBJ1-1
size: NA
D: NA
V: TRBV11-3